This is a list of T cell receptor beta chains from one sample in a study of cytomegalovirus exposure and HLA in healthy donors. This table comes from immunoSEQ multiplex PCR, and its TCRdb copy is limited to in-frame clones, with some not included. The repertoire consists of 150,000 to 200,000 clones, with approximately 80% occurring once and the leading ten covering more than 1.1%. Sequencing input: PBMCs. The receptors come from a girl aged 5 to 17 in good health and CMV-seropositive. Both conserved end residues are part of each CDR3. A D gene is named only where the DNA matches it firmly. Some rows have no size entry. The others give once, few or many, or a class for an expanded clone.

TRBJ2-7	few	TRBV27	NA	TGTGCCAGCAGGGAGGGCAGGGGGTATCGGACGAGCTCCTACGAGCAGTACTTC	CASREGRGYRTSSYEQYF
TRBJ2-3	NA	TRBV6-5	NA	TGTGCCAGCAGTTACCTCCAGCGGGCTAGCACAGATACGCAGTATTTT	CASSYLQRASTDTQYF
TRBJ1-3	once	TRBV2	NA	TGTGCCAGCACTAGCTCTGGAAACACCATATATTTT	CASTSSGNTIYF
TRBJ1-5	NA	TRBV7-8	TRBD1	TGTGCCAGCAGCTCAAGTGAACAGGGGATGGACAATCAGCCCCAGCATTTT	CASSSSEQGMDNQPQHF
TRBJ2-5	NA	TRBV7-2	TRBD2	TGTGCCAGCAGCTCGTCCGACACCGGCGGGGGGTCCCAGTACTTC	CASSSSDTGGGSQYF
TRBJ2-5	NA	TRBV30	NA	TGTGCCTGTAACAGTGTCTCAGAGACCCAGTACTTC	CACNSVSETQYF
TRBJ1-2	NA	TRBV7-2	TRBD1	TGTGCCAGCAGCGTGGACAGGGCCTATGGCTACACCTTC	CASSVDRAYGYTF
TRBJ2-5	NA	TRBV19	NA	TGTGCCAGTAGTCGGGGAGAGACCCAGTACTTC	CASSRGETQYF
TRBJ1-5	NA	TRBV7-8	NA	TGTGCCAGCAGCTGGCGGGTGATCAATCAGCCCCAGCATTTT	CASSWRVINQPQHF
TRBJ2-1	NA	TRBV19	TRBD2	TGTGCCAGTAGTCTCGGACTAGCGGTCTACAATGAGCAGTTCTTC	CASSLGLAVYNEQFF
TRBJ2-7	once	TRBV5-8	TRBD1	TGTGCCAGCAGCCACCGGACAGGGGACGAGCAGTACTTC	CASSHRTGDEQYF
TRBJ1-2	NA	TRBV18	NA	TGTGCCAGCTCACCCCGGGACACGGATGGCTACACCTTC	CASSPRDTDGYTF
TRBJ2-7	NA	TRBV29-1	NA	TGCAGCGTGGAAGGGCCCTCTAGTACTGGCGAGCAGTACTTC	CSVEGPSSTGEQYF
TRBJ1-1	NA	TRBV7-8	NA	TGTGCCAGCAGGGCGGGTTACCGGGACACTGAAGCTTTCTTT	CASRAGYRDTEAFF
TRBJ2-5	NA	TRBV7-8	NA	TGTGCCAGCAGCTTAGAGGGGGGGGCTGAGGAGACCCAGTACTTC	CASSLEGGAEETQYF
TRBJ2-1	NA	TRBV6-5	TRBD2	TGTGCCACCCGGACTAGCGGCTCCTACAATGAGCAGTTCTTC	CATRTSGSYNEQFF
TRBJ2-7	NA	TRBV5-6	TRBD1	TGTGCCAGCAGCTTGGGGACAGGGGGCTCCGAGCAGTACTTC	CASSLGTGGSEQYF
TRBJ2-3	NA	TRBV7-7	NA	TGTGCTAGCAGCCCCGGAGGGGACACGCAGTATTTT	CASSPGGDTQYF
TRBJ2-3	NA	TRBV19	TRBD2	TGTGCCAGTAGTGTCCTCACTAGCGGGAGGGCCCCAGATACGCAGTATTTT	CASSVLTSGRAPDTQYF
TRBJ2-1	few	TRBV6-6	NA	TGTGCCAGCAGGGCCAGGGGCTTGCCCCACAATGAGCAGTTCTTC	CASRARGLPHNEQFF
TRBJ2-7	NA	TRBV28	TRBD2	TGTGCCAGCAGTTTGTTTTTGGGACTAGCGGGAACTCTCTCCTACGAGCAGTACTTC	CASSLFLGLAGTLSYEQYF
TRBJ2-7	NA	TRBV7-9	TRBD1	TGTGCCAGCAACACACAGGGGAGCGAGCAGTACTTC	CASNTQGSEQYF
TRBJ2-1	NA	TRBV27	NA	TGTGCCAGCAGTTTCGCAGGGGTCTCCTACAATGAGCAGTTCTTC	CASSFAGVSYNEQFF
TRBJ2-7	NA	TRBV5-1	NA	TGCGCCAGCAGCTTTCTCCCCCCAGGACAGTTTTACGAGCAGTACTTC	CASSFLPPGQFYEQYF
TRBJ2-3	once	TRBV5-1	TRBD2	TGCGCCAGCAGCTTGTTAGCGGGGACCCGAGGGGCCACAGATACGCAGTATTTT	CASSLLAGTRGATDTQYF
TRBJ2-5	NA	TRBV5-4	NA	TGTGCCAGCAGCTTGGTTATTAGCGGAGAGACCCAGTACTTC	CASSLVISGETQYF
TRBJ2-7	NA	TRBV4-1	TRBD2	TGCGCCAGCAGCCAAGTATCTAGCGGGAGAACCGAGCAGTACTTC	CASSQVSSGRTEQYF
TRBJ2-7	NA	TRBV7-2	NA	TGTGCCAGCAGCGCTAGAGGTCGGGGGTCCTACGAGCAGTACTTC	CASSARGRGSYEQYF
TRBJ1-2	NA	TRBV20-1	NA	TGCAGTGCTAGAGTGGAGTATGGCTACACCTTC	CSARVEYGYTF
TRBJ1-1	NA	TRBV10-3	NA	TGTGCCATCAGTGCGGGGAAGGCGAACACTGAAGCTTTCTTT	CAISAGKANTEAFF
TRBJ2-3	NA	TRBV30	TRBD2	TGTGCCTGGAGTGTAGCGGGAGGGCCGGTCATTCCCACAGATACGCAGTATTTT	CAWSVAGGPVIPTDTQYF
TRBJ2-6	NA	TRBV9	NA	TGTGCCAGCAGCGGTACAATTGGGGCCAACGTCCTGACTTTC	CASSGTIGANVLTF
TRBJ2-7	NA	TRBV30	NA	TGTGCCTGGACGAGCTCCTACGAGCAGTACTTC	CAWTSSYEQYF
TRBJ1-1	few	TRBV11-3	NA	TGTGCCAGCAGCTTAGCTAGGGGCTTCCAAGCTTTCTTT	CASSLARGFQAFF
TRBJ2-5	NA	TRBV27	TRBD2	TGTGCCAGCAGTAGCCCCCTAGCGGGAGAAGAGACCCAGTACTTC	CASSSPLAGEETQYF
TRBJ2-7	NA	TRBV30	NA	TGTGCCTGGAGTGCCGGACAGTTACTCTACGAGCAGTACTTC	CAWSAGQLLYEQYF
TRBJ2-7	NA	TRBV29-1	TRBD1	TGCAGCGTTTTGGGGCAGGGGGACGAGCAGTACTTC	CSVLGQGDEQYF
TRBJ2-3	NA	TRBV4-2	TRBD2	TGTGCCAGCAGCCAAACGGGGGGGGAGCCCACAGATACGCAGTATTTT	CASSQTGGEPTDTQYF
TRBJ1-1	NA	TRBV7-9	TRBD1	TGTGCCAGCAGCTGGGGGACAGACACTGAAGCTTTCTTT	CASSWGTDTEAFF
TRBJ2-1	NA	TRBV7-9	NA	TGTGCCAGCAGCTTCCGCCCAGCGGACGATGAGCAGTTCTTC	CASSFRPADDEQFF
TRBJ1-1	NA	TRBV30	NA	TGTGCCTGGAGTGCCAGGGGTAAACCGAACACTGAAGCTTTCTTT	CAWSARGKPNTEAFF
TRBJ1-1	NA	TRBV7-2	NA	TGTGCCAGCAGCTTACAGGCCCTCATGAACACTGAAGCTTTCTTT	CASSLQALMNTEAFF
TRBJ1-1	many	TRBV11-2	TRBD1	TGTGCCAGCAGCCGAAACCCAACAGGGGGGACTGAAGCTTTCTTT	CASSRNPTGGTEAFF
TRBJ2-3	NA	TRBV10-1	TRBD2	TGCGCCAGCAGTGAAACATGGACTAGCGGGCCGAGCACAGATACGCAGTATTTT	CASSETWTSGPSTDTQYF